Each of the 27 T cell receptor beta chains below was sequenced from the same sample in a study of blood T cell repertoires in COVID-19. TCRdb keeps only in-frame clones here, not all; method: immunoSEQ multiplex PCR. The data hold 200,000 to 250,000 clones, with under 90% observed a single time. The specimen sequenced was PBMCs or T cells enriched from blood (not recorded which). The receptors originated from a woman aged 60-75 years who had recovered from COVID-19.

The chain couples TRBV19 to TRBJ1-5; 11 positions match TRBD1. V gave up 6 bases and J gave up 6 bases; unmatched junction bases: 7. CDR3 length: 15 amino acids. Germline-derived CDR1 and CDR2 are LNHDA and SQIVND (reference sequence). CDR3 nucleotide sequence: TGTGCCAGTAGAATCGGGACAGGGGGGAGTCAGCCCCAGCATTTT. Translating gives CASRIGTGGSQPQHF.

In DNA form, the CDR3 reads TGTGCCAGCAGCGTCGGGACAGGGCCTCCTAATGAAAAACTGTTTTTT. It encodes CASSVGTGPPNEKLFF. This chain connects TRBV5-8 to TRBJ1-4; 9 bases fit TRBD1. V gave up 4 bases and J gave up 3 bases; unmatched junction bases: 7. Germline V gives CDR1 SGHTS, CDR2 YDEGEE. This CDR3 is 16 amino acids long.

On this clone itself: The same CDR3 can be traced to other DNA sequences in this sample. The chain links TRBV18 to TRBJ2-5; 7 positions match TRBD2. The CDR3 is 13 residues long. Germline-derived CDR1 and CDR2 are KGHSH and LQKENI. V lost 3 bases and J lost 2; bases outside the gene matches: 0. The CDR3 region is CASSPGLQETQYF. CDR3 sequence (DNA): TGTGCCAGCTCACCGGGACTACAAGAGACCCAGTACTTC.

The DNA for the CDR3 is TGCGCCAGCAGCTTCGGGGACAGGGGGCGCGAGCAGTACTTC. It is translated as CASSFGDRGREQYF. The J gene is TRBJ2-7, the V gene TRBV5-1, with 12 bases identical to TRBD1. CDR1 is SGHRS, CDR2 YFSETQ, per germline. Trimming cost V 2 bases and J 6 bases; bases outside gene matches: 3. This CDR3 is built from 14 residues. Using reference TRBV5-1 and TRBJ2-7 for the parts outside the CDR3, the full variable domain is KAGVTQTPRYLIKTRGQQVTLSCSPISGHRSVSWYQQTPGQGLQFLFEYFSETQRNKGNFPGRFSGRQFSNSRSEMNVSTLELGDSALYLCASSFGDRGREQYFGPGTRLTVT.

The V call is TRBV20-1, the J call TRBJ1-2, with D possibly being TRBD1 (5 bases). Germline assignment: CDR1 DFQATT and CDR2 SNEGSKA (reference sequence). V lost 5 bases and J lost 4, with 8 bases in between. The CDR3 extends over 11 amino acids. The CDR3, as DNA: TGCAGTGCTGGGGGGGGCTATGGCTACACCTTC. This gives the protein CSAGGGYGYTF.

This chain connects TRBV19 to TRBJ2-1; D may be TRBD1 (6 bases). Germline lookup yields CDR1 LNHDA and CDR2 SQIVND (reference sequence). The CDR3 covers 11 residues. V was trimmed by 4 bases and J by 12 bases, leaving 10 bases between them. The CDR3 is CASSTGVGQFF. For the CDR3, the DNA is TGTGCCAGTAGTACAGGGGTGGGGCAGTTCTTC. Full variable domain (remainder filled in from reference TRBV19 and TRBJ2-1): DGGITQSPKYLFRKEGQNVTLSCEQNLNHDAMYWYRQDPGQGLRLIYYSQIVNDFQKGDIAEGYSVSREKKESFPLTVTSAQKNPTAFYLCASSTGVGQFFGPGTRLTVL.

The CDR3 DNA sequence: TGTGCCAGTAGTATGGAGGCCTTAAATCAGCCCCAGCATTTT. Translating it yields CASSMEALNQPQHF. This sequence joins TRBV19 and TRBJ1-5, with no clear D. This CDR3 spans 14 amino acids. V lost 3 bases to trimming and J lost 4 bases, with 10 bases between them. Looked up from germline, CDR1 is LNHDA and CDR2 is SQIVND (reference sequence).

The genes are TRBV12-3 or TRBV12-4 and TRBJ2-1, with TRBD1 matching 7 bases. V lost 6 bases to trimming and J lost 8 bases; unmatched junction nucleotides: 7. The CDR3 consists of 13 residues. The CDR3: CASSPTGVDEQFF. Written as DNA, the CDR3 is TGTGCCAGCAGCCCCACAGGGGTAGATGAGCAGTTCTTC.

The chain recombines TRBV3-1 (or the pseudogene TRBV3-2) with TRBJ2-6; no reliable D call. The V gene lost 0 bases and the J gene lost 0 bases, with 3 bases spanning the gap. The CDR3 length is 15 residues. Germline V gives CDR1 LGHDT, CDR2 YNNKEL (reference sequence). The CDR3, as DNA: TGTGCCAGCAGCCAAGATTACTCTGGGGCCAACGTCCTGACTTTC. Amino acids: CASSQDYSGANVLTF.

The DNA of the CDR3 is TGTGCCACCAGCAGAATACCCGCGGGGGAAGCTTTCTTT. This translates into CATSRIPAGEAFF. The chain links TRBV15 to TRBJ1-1; unclear D gene. The CDR3 has 13 residues. From germline, CDR1 is LNHNV and CDR2 YYDKDF (reference sequence). The V and J ends lost 2 bases and 8 bases respectively, with 12 bases between them. Combining the CDR3 with reference TRBV15 and TRBJ1-1 gives the whole variable domain DAMVIQNPRYQVTQFGKPVTLSCSQTLNHNVMYWYQQKSSQAPKLLFHYYDKDFNNEADTPDNFQSRRPNTSFCFLDIRSPGLGDTAMYLCATSRIPAGEAFFGQGTRLTVV.

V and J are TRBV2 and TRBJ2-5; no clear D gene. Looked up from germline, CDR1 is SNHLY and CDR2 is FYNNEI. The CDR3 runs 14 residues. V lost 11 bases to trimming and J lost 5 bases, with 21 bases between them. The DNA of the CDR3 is TGTGCCGGGCAGGCCACCTTTGCGCGCGAGACCCAGTACTTC. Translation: CAGQATFARETQYF.

CDR3 loop: CASSQPGSLVSVDEQYF. CDR3 DNA: TGTGCCAGCAGCCAACCTGGGAGTCTGGTTTCGGTGGACGAGCAGTACTTC. This rearrangement joins TRBV3-1 (or the pseudogene TRBV3-2) to TRBJ2-7, with a tentative D call TRBD2 (5 bases). This CDR3 comprises 17 residues. Germline V CDR1 and CDR2: LGHDT, YNNKEL (reference sequence). The germline V and J ends were trimmed by 2 bases and 5 bases, with 22 bases remaining between them.

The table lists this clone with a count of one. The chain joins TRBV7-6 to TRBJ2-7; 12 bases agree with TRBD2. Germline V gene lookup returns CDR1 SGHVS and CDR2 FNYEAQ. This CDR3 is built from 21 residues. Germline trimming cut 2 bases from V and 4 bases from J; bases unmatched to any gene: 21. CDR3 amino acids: CASSLNSWLQTSGGKTYEQYF. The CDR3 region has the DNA TGTGCCAGCAGCTTAAACTCGTGGCTTCAGACTAGCGGGGGCAAAACTTACGAGCAGTACTTC.

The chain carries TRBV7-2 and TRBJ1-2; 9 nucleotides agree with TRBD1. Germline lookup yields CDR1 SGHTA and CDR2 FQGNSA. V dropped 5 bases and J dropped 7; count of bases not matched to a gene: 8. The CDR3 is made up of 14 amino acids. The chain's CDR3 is CASSPTGGQFGYTF. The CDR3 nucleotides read TGTGCCAGCAGCCCTACAGGGGGCCAGTTTGGCTACACCTTC.

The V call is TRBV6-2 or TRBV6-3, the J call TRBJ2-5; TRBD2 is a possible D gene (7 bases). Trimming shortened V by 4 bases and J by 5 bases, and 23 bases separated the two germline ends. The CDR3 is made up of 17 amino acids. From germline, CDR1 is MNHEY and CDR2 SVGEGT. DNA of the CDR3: TGTGCCAGCAGTTCGGGGGGCAGGGATTTATTTCAGGAGACCCAGTACTTC. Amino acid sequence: CASSSGGRDLFQETQYF.

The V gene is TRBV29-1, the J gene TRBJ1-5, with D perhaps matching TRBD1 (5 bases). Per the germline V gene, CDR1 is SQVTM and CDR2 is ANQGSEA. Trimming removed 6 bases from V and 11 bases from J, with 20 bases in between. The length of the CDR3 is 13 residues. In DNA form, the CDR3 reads TGCAGCGTACAAGAGCCAGGGCATGTATCCCAGCATTTT. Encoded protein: CSVQEPGHVSQHF.

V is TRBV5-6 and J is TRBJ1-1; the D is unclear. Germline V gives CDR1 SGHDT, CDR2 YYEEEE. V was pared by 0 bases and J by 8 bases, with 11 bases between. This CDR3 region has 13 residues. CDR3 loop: CASSLGTIGEAFF. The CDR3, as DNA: TGTGCCAGCAGCTTGGGTACAATCGGGGAAGCTTTCTTT. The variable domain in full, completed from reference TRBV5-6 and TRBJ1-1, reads DAGVTQSPTHLIKTRGQQVTLRCSPKSGHDTVSWYQQALGQGPQFIFQYYEEEERQRGNFPDRFSGHQFPNYSSELNVNALLLGDSALYLCASSLGTIGEAFFGQGTRLTVV.

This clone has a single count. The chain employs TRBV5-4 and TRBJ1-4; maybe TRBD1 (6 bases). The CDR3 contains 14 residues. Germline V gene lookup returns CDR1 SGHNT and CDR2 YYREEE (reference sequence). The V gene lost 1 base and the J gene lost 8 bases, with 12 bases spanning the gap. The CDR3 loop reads CASSLMGANEKLFF. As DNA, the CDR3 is TGTGCCAGCAGCTTGATGGGGGCGAACGAAAAACTGTTTTTT.

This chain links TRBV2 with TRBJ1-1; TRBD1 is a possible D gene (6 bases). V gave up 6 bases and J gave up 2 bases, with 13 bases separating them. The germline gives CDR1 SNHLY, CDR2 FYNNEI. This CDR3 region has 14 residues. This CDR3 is CASRGQPFNTEAFF. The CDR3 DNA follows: TGTGCCAGCAGAGGACAGCCATTTAACACTGAAGCTTTCTTT.

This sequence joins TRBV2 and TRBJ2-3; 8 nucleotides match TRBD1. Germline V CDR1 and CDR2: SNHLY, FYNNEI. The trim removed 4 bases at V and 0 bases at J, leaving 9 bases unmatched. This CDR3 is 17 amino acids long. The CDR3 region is CASSVSWTGSSTDTQYF. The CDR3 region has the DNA TGTGCCAGCAGTGTGTCCTGGACAGGGTCTAGCACAGATACGCAGTATTTT.

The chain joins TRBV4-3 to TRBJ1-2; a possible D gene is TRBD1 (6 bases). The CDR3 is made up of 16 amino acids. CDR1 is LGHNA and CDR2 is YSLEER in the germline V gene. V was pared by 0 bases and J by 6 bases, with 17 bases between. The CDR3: CASSQDSTGTVNGYTF. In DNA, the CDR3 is TGCGCCAGCAGCCAAGATTCCACAGGGACCGTAAATGGCTACACCTTC.

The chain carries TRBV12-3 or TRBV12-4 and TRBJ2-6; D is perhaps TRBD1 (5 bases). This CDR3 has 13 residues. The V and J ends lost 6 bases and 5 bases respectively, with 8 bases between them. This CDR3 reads CASSPDRANVLTF. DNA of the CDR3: TGTGCCAGCAGCCCGGACAGGGCCAACGTCCTGACTTTC.

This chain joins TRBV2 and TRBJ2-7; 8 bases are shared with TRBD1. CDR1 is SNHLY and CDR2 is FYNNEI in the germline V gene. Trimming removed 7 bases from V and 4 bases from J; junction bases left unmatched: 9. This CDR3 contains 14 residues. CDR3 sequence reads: CASIRTGKVYEQYF. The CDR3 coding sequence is TGTGCCAGCATACGGACAGGGAAGGTTTACGAGCAGTACTTC.

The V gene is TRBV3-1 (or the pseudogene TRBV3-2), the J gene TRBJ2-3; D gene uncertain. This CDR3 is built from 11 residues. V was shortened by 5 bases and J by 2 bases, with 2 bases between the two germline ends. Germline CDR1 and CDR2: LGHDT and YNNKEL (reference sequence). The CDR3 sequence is CASSYTDTQYF. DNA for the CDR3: TGTGCCAGCAGCTACACAGATACGCAGTATTTT.

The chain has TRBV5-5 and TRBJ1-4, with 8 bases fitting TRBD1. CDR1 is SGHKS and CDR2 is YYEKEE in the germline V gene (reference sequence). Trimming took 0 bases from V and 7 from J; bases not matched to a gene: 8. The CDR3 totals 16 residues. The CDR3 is CASSLGPQGASEKLFF. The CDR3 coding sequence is TGTGCCAGCAGCTTGGGTCCCCAGGGGGCTTCTGAAAAACTGTTTTTT.

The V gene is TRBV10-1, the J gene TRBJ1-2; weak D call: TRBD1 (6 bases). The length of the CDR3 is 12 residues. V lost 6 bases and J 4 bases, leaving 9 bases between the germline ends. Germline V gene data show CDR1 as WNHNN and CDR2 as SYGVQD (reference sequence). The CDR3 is CASSRGTYGYTF. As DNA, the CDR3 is TGCGCCAGCAGCAGGGGTACCTATGGCTACACCTTC.

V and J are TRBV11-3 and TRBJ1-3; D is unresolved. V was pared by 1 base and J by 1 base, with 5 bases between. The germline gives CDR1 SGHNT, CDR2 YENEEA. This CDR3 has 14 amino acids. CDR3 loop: CASSLGQSGNTIYF. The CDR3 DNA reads TGTGCCAGCAGCTTAGGGCAATCTGGAAACACCATATATTTT.